Below are 20 T cell receptor beta chains sequenced from a single sample in a study (dated by TCRdb to about 2016). Library construction relied on RT-PCR. Sequencing took place on an Illumina MiSeq. Through fastp at Q25 and MiXCR, TCRdb rebuilt clones from the public reads, retaining in-frame beta chains. Merged by CDR3 protein, the rows form single entries marked with the most common genes and DNA. This sample has 550,000 to 750,000 distinct CDR3 sequences in its table, and 14% of those were observed once. The ten largest account for 3% to 4.5% of the sample. The sample consisted of memory CD4+ T cells from blood. The receptor set was obtained from a female donor in good health, serving as a healthy control.

The sample holds a few counts of this clonotype. This chain uses TRBV4-2 with TRBJ1-2, with 10 bases fitting TRBD1. CDR3 size: 15 residues. Germline lookup yields CDR1 LGHNA and CDR2 YNFKEQ. Trimming at V came to 2 bases and at J to 5 bases, leaving 5 bases not matched to a gene. The CDR3 is CASSQTGQGRYGYTF. CDR3 DNA: TGTGCCAGCAGCCAAACGGGACAGGGGAGGTATGGCTACACCTTC.

This clonotype has ten or more counts. The chain carries TRBV20-1 and TRBJ2-7, with 12 positions matching TRBD2. The junction had 2 bases not matched to a gene; V was cut back by 1 base and J by 1 base. The CDR3 is made up of 15 amino acids. In germline, CDR1 is DFQATT, CDR2 SNEGSKA (reference sequence). The CDR3 sequence: CSARGTSGKSYEQYF. The CDR3 DNA sequence: TGCAGTGCTAGAGGGACTAGCGGGAAATCCTACGAGCAGTACTTC.

The sample holds many counts of this clonotype. V gene TRBV20-1 combines with J gene TRBJ2-3; D uncertain. V lost 7 bases and J 9 bases, leaving 11 bases between the germline ends. Germline V CDR1 and CDR2: DFQATT, SNEGSKA (reference sequence). The CDR3 totals 10 residues. The DNA of the CDR3 is TGCAGTGTCCAGCGAGTAACGCAGTATTTT. Protein product: CSVQRVTQYF.

V is TRBV5-8 and J is TRBJ2-1; D gene ambiguous. The CDR3 length is 14 residues. From germline, CDR1 is SGHTS and CDR2 YDEGEE. V was pared by 1 base and J by 6 bases, with 11 bases between. DNA of the CDR3: TGTGCCAGCAGCTTGCTCTTAGGGCTCAATGAGCAGTTCTTC. This sequence encodes CASSLLLGLNEQFF.

In this sample, this clonotype turned up a few times. This chain joins TRBV2 and TRBJ2-3, with a tentative D call TRBD2 (5 bases). V shed 7 bases and J shed 4 bases, with 9 bases lying between them. Germline CDR1 and CDR2: SNHLY and FYNNEI. The CDR3 consists of 12 residues. CDR3 nucleotides: TGTGCCAGCAATACTAGGGCAGATACGCAGTATTTT. Translated: CASNTRADTQYF.

This clonotype was seen more than once but under ten times. The V call is TRBV10-3, the J call TRBJ2-3; 10 nucleotides line up with TRBD1. The CDR3 is 14 residues long. Germline lookup yields CDR1 ENHRY and CDR2 SYGVKD. The trim removed 5 bases at V and 3 bases at J, leaving 2 bases unmatched. The CDR3 DNA follows: TGTGCCATCAGTCGGACAGGGGGTACAGATACGCAGTATTTT. Protein: CAISRTGGTDTQYF.

This clonotype showed up many times. V and J are TRBV12-3 or TRBV12-4 and TRBJ1-3, with TRBD1 matching 8 bases. Trimming cost V 7 bases and J 2 bases; bases outside gene matches: 4. The CDR3 runs 14 residues. The CDR3: CASNPTGAGNTIYF. CDR3 nucleotide sequence: TGTGCCAGCAACCCGACAGGGGCTGGAAACACCATATATTTT.

Many counts were recorded for this clonotype. This sequence joins TRBV20-1 and TRBJ2-7; no clear D gene. Germline lookup yields CDR1 DFQATT and CDR2 SNEGSKA (reference sequence). CDR3 length: 12 residues. The ends were cut back, 5 bases at V and 2 bases at J, with 10 bases in the middle. The CDR3 DNA reads as TGCAGTGCTGAAGGGCAGACCTACGAGCAGTACTTC. Amino acids: CSAEGQTYEQYF.

The chain couples TRBV10-2 to TRBJ2-3, with 10 bases matching TRBD2. This CDR3 region has 15 residues. The germline V gene has CDR1 WSHSY and CDR2 SAAADI. Trimming at V came to 5 bases and at J to 7 bases, leaving 9 bases not matched to a gene. The CDR3 nucleotides are TGCGCCAGCAGTATAGCGGGAGGCCCGCGAAATACGCAGTATTTT. It codes for CASSIAGGPRNTQYF.

This clonotype was seen more than once but under ten times. The CDR3 DNA follows: TGTGCCAGCAAGGGCTCCAACACCGGGGAGCTGTTTTTT. Encoded protein: CASKGSNTGELFF. V gene TRBV6-6 combines with J gene TRBJ2-2; no definite D call. V was clipped by 7 bases and J by 2 bases, with 8 bases between them. CDR3 size: 13 residues. Germline values: CDR1 MNHNY, CDR2 SVGAGI (reference sequence).

This clonotype showed up just a few times. V gene TRBV7-9 combines with J gene TRBJ2-7, with 11 bases identical to TRBD1. The CDR3 has 18 amino acids. CDR1 and CDR2 from the germline V gene are SEHNR and FQNEAQ (reference sequence). Trimming took 1 base from V and 0 from J; bases not matched to a gene: 8. CDR3 nucleotide sequence: TGTGCCAGCAGCTTAGGGGATGGGACAGGGGGAATCTCCTACGAGCAGTACTTC. This codes for CASSLGDGTGGISYEQYF.

The chain carries TRBV9 and TRBJ2-1; TRBD2 aligns across 8 bases. CDR3 length: 15 amino acids. Losses at the gene ends were 0 bases for V and 10 bases for J; bases not matched to a gene: 9. Germline V gene sequence: CDR1 SGDLS, CDR2 YYNGEE. The CDR3 reads CASSVAGGPVGEQFF. The CDR3 region has the DNA TGTGCCAGCAGCGTAGCGGGGGGGCCGGTTGGGGAGCAGTTCTTC.

The table lists this clonotype with a few counts. This rearrangement joins TRBV5-1 to TRBJ2-7; TRBD2 agrees at 8 bases. This CDR3 comprises 14 residues. The germline CDR1 and CDR2 sequences are SGHRS and YFSETQ. Trimming at V came to 2 bases and at J to 7 bases, leaving 8 bases not matched to a gene. CDR3 sequence (DNA): TGCGCCAGCAGCTTACGCGGGAGGCCAGAAGAGCAGTACTTC. It specifies CASSLRGRPEEQYF.

This clonotype was counted ten times or more. The DNA of the CDR3 is TGCGCCAGCAGCTCCTTTCAGGGAAACACTGAAGCTTTCTTT. Translation: CASSSFQGNTEAFF. The rearrangement joins TRBV5-1 to TRBJ1-1, with D perhaps matching TRBD1 (5 bases). The ends were cut back, 3 bases at V and 2 bases at J, with 11 bases in the middle. The CDR3 contains 14 residues. Per germline, CDR1 SGHRS and CDR2 YFSETQ. The variable domain in full, with the rest retrieved from reference TRBV5-1 and TRBJ1-1, is KAGVTQTPRYLIKTRGQQVTLSCSPISGHRSVSWYQQTPGQGLQFLFEYFSETQRNKGNFPGRFSGRQFSNSRSEMNVSTLELGDSALYLCASSSFQGNTEAFFGQGTRLTVV.

This chain connects TRBV20-1 to TRBJ1-1; 7 bases align to TRBD1. CDR1 is DFQATT, CDR2 SNEGSKA, per germline (reference sequence). CDR3 length: 13 amino acids. V was pared by 4 bases and J by 5 bases, with 7 bases of the junction left unmatched. DNA of the CDR3: TGCAGTGCTATCCGGGACAGTCAGACTGAAGCTTTCTTT. Its protein product is CSAIRDSQTEAFF.

The V and J genes are TRBV1 and TRBJ2-1; the D call of TRBD2 is as the table states it, not checked on the DNA. TRBV1 is designated a pseudogene. The CDR3 is 14 residues long. The CDR3 reads CTSSRAGLRNEQFF. The DNA for the CDR3 is TGCACCAGCAGCCGGGCGGGACTAAGGAATGAGCAGTTCTTC.

This clonotype was seen at least ten times. The chain links TRBV12-3 or TRBV12-4 to TRBJ1-6; 11 bases match TRBD1. Trimming removed 6 bases from V and 8 bases from J; junction bases left unmatched: 3. CDR3 length: 14 amino acids. The CDR3 coding sequence is TGTGCCAGCAGCCCGGGACAGGGGGATTCACCCCTCCACTTT. Protein: CASSPGQGDSPLHF.

The V and J genes are TRBV5-1 and TRBJ2-1; 8 bases agree with TRBD2. In germline, CDR1 is SGHRS, CDR2 YFSETQ. V was pared by 4 bases and J by 5 bases, with 8 bases of the junction left unmatched. CDR3 length equals 15 residues. The CDR3 DNA follows: TGCGCCAGCAGCCCCGCGGGGACTAGAAACAATGAGCAGTTCTTC. It translates to CASSPAGTRNNEQFF.

The chain recombines TRBV4-1 with TRBJ1-5, with TRBD1 matching over 10 bases. Germline CDR1 reads MGHRA; CDR2 reads YSYEKL. The junction had 9 bases not matched to a gene; V was cut back by 4 bases and J by 6 bases. The CDR3 has 16 amino acids. CDR3 in DNA: TGCGCCAGCAGCCCGGGACAGGGGCGGTCGAGTCAGCCCCAGCATTTT. Protein: CASSPGQGRSSQPQHF.

The chain links TRBV13 to TRBJ2-6; no firm D call. The CDR3 length is 18 residues. The germline gives CDR1 PRHDT, CDR2 FYEKMQ (reference sequence). Deletions cut 0 bases from V and 2 bases from J, with 14 bases between. The CDR3 is CASSLGLGTRTGANVLTF. The DNA for the CDR3 is TGTGCCAGCAGCTTAGGTTTGGGTACGAGAACTGGGGCCAACGTCCTGACTTTC.